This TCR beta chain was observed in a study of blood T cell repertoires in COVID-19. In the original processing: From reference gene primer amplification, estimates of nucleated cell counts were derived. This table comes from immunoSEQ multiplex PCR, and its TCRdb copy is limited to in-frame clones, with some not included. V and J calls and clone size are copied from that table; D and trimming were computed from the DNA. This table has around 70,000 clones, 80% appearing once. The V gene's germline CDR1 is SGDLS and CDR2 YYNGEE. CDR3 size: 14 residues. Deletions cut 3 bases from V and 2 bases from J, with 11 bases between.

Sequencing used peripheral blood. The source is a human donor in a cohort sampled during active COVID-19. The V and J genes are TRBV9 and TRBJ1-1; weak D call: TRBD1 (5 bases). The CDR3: CASSEHRTNTEAFF. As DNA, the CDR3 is TGTGCCAGCAGCGAGCATCGGACAAACACTGAAGCTTTCTTT.